The 30 T cell receptor beta chains in this list originate from one sample, sequenced in a study of lymphopenia after photon versus proton radiotherapy. The data were produced by immunoSEQ multiplex PCR, yet TCRdb's version contains in-frame clones alone and is incomplete. The sample shows 70,000 to 95,000 clones, 83% of them seen only once. The sample in question was peripheral blood, obtained from a patient treated with proton-based radiotherapy. The receptors were sampled from a man between 60 and 75 years old with pancreatic cancer.

CDR3 coding DNA: TGTGCCAGCAGCTTGGAACCCGGGGACACAGATACGCAGTATTTT. This encodes CASSLEPGDTDTQYF. This chain connects TRBV5-4 to TRBJ2-3; the D gene is possibly TRBD2 (5 bases). The V gene's germline CDR1 is SGHNT and CDR2 YYREEE (reference sequence). CDR3 length: 15 residues. Trimming stripped 0 bases from V and 2 bases from J, with 10 bases between.

This clone was detected only once. The genes are TRBV7-2 and TRBJ1-2; D gene uncertain. CDR1 is SGHTA and CDR2 is FQGNSA in the germline V gene. This CDR3 spans 14 amino acids. Trimming took 3 bases from V and 8 from J, leaving 16 bases between them. CDR3 bases: TGTGCCAGCAGCTTGGACGGAAGGAGGGAGGGCTACACCTTC. This codes for CASSLDGRREGYTF. Looking up the rest from reference TRBV7-2 and TRBJ1-2 gives the full variable domain: GAGVSQSPSNKVTEKGKDVELRCDPISGHTALYWYRQSLGQGLEFLIYFQGNSAPDKSGLPSDRFSAERTGGSVSTLTIQRTQQEDSAVYLCASSLDGRREGYTFGSGTRLTVV.

V and J are TRBV5-5 and TRBJ1-2; TRBD1 matches 9 bases. This CDR3 region has 15 residues. The germline V gene has CDR1 SGHKS and CDR2 YYEKEE (reference sequence). Unmatched junction bases numbered 6, after V lost 0 bases and J lost 6 bases. The CDR3 DNA sequence: TGTGCCAGCAGCTTGGGTACAGGGGGCGCAGATGGCTACACCTTC. It encodes CASSLGTGGADGYTF.

CDR3 loop: CASSLERSAQYF. In DNA, the CDR3 is TGTGCCAGCAGCTTAGAAAGGAGCGCGCAGTACTTC. The chain recombines TRBV13 with TRBJ2-7; D gene ambiguous. The CDR3 runs 12 residues. With 1 base removed from V and 9 bases from J, the gap between germline ends came to 10 bases. Germline V gene lookup returns CDR1 PRHDT and CDR2 FYEKMQ (reference sequence).

The chain recombines TRBV2 with TRBJ2-5; 9 bases match TRBD1. The CDR3 has 13 residues. V trimming: 6 bases; J trimming: 5 bases; junction bases outside the gene matches: 4. CDR1 is SNHLY, CDR2 FYNNEI, per germline. The CDR3 here is CASRGQGTETQYF. The CDR3 DNA reads TGTGCCAGCAGGGGACAGGGTACGGAGACCCAGTACTTC.

This clone was seen only once. This CDR3 is CASSPTSGSRTGELFF. CDR3 DNA: TGTGCCAGCTCACCAACAAGCGGGAGTCGCACCGGGGAGCTGTTTTTT. This chain uses TRBV18 with TRBJ2-2; 8 bases map to TRBD2. Trimming at V came to 2 bases and at J to 4 bases, leaving 6 bases not matched to a gene. The CDR3 extends over 16 amino acids. From germline, CDR1 is KGHSH and CDR2 LQKENI.

CDR3 nucleotides: TGTGCCAGCAGCTTAGTAATCATGTCAGGGGGCCACTACAATGAGCAGTTCTTC. Its protein product is CASSLVIMSGGHYNEQFF. This sequence joins TRBV13 and TRBJ2-1, with 8 bases aligning to TRBD1. Germline CDR1 reads PRHDT; CDR2 reads FYEKMQ (reference sequence). This CDR3 region has 18 residues. J was trimmed by 3 bases and V by 1 base; bases with no gene match: 11.

The J gene is TRBJ2-3, the V gene TRBV18; tentatively, D is TRBD1 (5 bases). CDR1 and CDR2 (germline): KGHSH, LQKENI. V was cut by 3 bases and J by 0 bases, with 13 bases left in between. The CDR3 has 16 amino acids. In DNA form, the CDR3 reads TGTGCCAGCTCACCTGGTCTACAGGCTAGCACAGATACGCAGTATTTT. This encodes CASSPGLQASTDTQYF.

The chain recombines TRBV28 with TRBJ1-2, with TRBD1 matching over 11 bases. The germline V gene has CDR1 MDHEN and CDR2 SYDVKM. This CDR3 comprises 15 residues. V was clipped by 5 bases and J by 8 bases; unmatched bases: 10. The CDR3 reads CASSKIGQGARGYTF. The CDR3 DNA follows: TGTGCCAGCAGTAAGATCGGACAGGGGGCTAGGGGCTACACCTTC.

The sample holds one count of this clone. The chain combines TRBV11-3 with TRBJ2-7; D is uncertain. There are 16 residues in the CDR3. Germline V gives CDR1 SGHNT, CDR2 YENEEA. The V end lost 4 bases, the J end lost 1 base, and 17 bases lay between the germline ends. CDR3 coding DNA: TGTGCCAGCAGCTGGGGTGCGAGTAAGGGTTCCTACGAGCAGTACTTC. This encodes CASSWGASKGSYEQYF.

This chain joins TRBV28 and TRBJ2-3; 8 nucleotides match TRBD2. The V gene end was trimmed by 2 bases and the J gene end by 4 bases; junction bases not matched to a gene: 11. Germline assignment: CDR1 MDHEN and CDR2 SYDVKM. The CDR3 has 17 residues. CDR3 in amino acids: CASSLHTGTSFADTQYF. CDR3 DNA sequence: TGTGCCAGCAGTTTACATACCGGGACTAGTTTCGCAGATACGCAGTATTTT.

V is TRBV5-1 and J is TRBJ1-1, with no clear D. CDR1 is SGHRS and CDR2 is YFSETQ in the germline V gene. The V and J ends lost 0 bases and 1 base respectively, with 7 bases between them. The CDR3 runs to 14 residues. CDR3 amino acids: CASSLVTANTEAFF. Written as DNA, the CDR3 is TGCGCCAGCAGCTTGGTTACAGCGAACACTGAAGCTTTCTTT.

This clone has only a few counts. The CDR3 bases are TGTGCCAGCAGCCGGTCGGGGGGCGAGCAGTACTTC. Its translation is CASSRSGGEQYF. The chain combines TRBV5-4 with TRBJ2-7; 7 bases fit TRBD2. This CDR3 spans 12 amino acids. Germline loops: CDR1 SGHNT, CDR2 YYREEE (reference sequence). J gave up 6 bases and V 4 bases, and 4 bases lay outside the gene matches.

The CDR3 region is CASSFDRVNEKLFF. The CDR3 coding sequence is TGTGCCAGCAGTTTTGACAGGGTCAACGAAAAACTGTTTTTT. The chain carries TRBV6-6 and TRBJ1-4, with 7 nucleotides matching TRBD1. The CDR3 length is 14 residues. Germline V lookup: CDR1 MNHNY, CDR2 SVGAGI (reference sequence). J was trimmed by 8 bases and V by 4 bases; bases with no gene match: 7.

The CDR3 loop is CASSEGWGFTEAFF. For the CDR3, the DNA is TGTGCCAGCAGTGAGGGATGGGGTTTCACTGAAGCTTTCTTT. The chain links TRBV6-1 to TRBJ1-1; D is undetermined. This CDR3 comprises 14 residues. Trimming shortened V by 3 bases and J by 4 bases, and 12 bases separated the two germline ends. CDR1 and CDR2 from the germline V gene are MNHNS and SASEGT.

This sequence joins TRBV10-2 and TRBJ1-5; no clear D. The CDR3 runs 13 residues. V lost 7 bases to trimming and J lost 9 bases, with 16 bases between them. The V gene's germline CDR1 is WSHSY and CDR2 SAAADI. The CDR3 sequence: CASKATGGLPQHF. The CDR3, as DNA: TGCGCCAGCAAGGCGACCGGAGGTTTGCCCCAGCATTTT.

The chain couples TRBV15 to TRBJ1-1, with TRBD1 matching 7 bases. J gave up 7 bases and V 5 bases, and 7 bases lay outside the gene matches. The CDR3 totals 13 residues. Germline-derived CDR1 and CDR2 are LNHNV and YYDKDF (reference sequence). In DNA, the CDR3 is TGTGCCACCAGCCTCCACAGGGGACTTGAAGCTTTCTTT. It encodes CATSLHRGLEAFF.

In this sample, this clone turned up once. V is TRBV4-2 and J is TRBJ2-1, with D possibly matching TRBD2 (5 bases). Trimming left V 1 base short and J 3 bases short, with 7 bases between. The CDR3 sequence is 14 residues long. Germline CDR1 is LGHNA and CDR2 is YNFKEQ. The CDR3 spells CASSQVGNYNEQFF. CDR3 nucleotides: TGTGCCAGCAGCCAAGTCGGGAACTACAATGAGCAGTTCTTC.

The chain is built from TRBV5-1 and TRBJ2-3, with D unresolved. V lost 0 bases, J lost 2 bases, and 10 bases lay in between. The CDR3 runs to 15 residues. Germline CDR1 reads SGHRS; CDR2 reads YFSETQ. The CDR3 DNA sequence: TGCGCCAGCAGCTTGGTATCGGGCTCCACAGATACGCAGTATTTT. Translated: CASSLVSGSTDTQYF.

The rearrangement uses TRBV19 and TRBJ1-5; TRBD1 aligns across 11 bases. Trimming cost V 10 bases and J 6 bases; bases outside gene matches: 20. Germline CDR1 and CDR2: LNHDA and SQIVND (reference sequence). This CDR3 has 18 amino acids. The CDR3 spells CATTGQGALFRFLQPQHF. As DNA, the CDR3 is TGTGCCACCACAGGACAGGGGGCGCTTTTTCGGTTCCTTCAGCCCCAGCATTTT.

The CDR3: CASSYLGLAPTGELFF. The CDR3 DNA reads TGTGCCAGCAGTTACTTAGGACTAGCCCCCACCGGGGAGCTGTTTTTT. The J gene is TRBJ2-2, the V gene TRBV6-5; 8 nucleotides line up with TRBD2. The ends lost 1 base at V and 4 bases at J; junction bases unmatched: 5. CDR3 length: 16 amino acids. Germline-derived CDR1 and CDR2 are MNHEY and SVGAGI.

This chain links TRBV7-9 with TRBJ2-7, with D perhaps matching TRBD1 (6 bases). V lost 6 bases and J lost 1, with 10 bases in between. Germline V gives CDR1 SEHNR, CDR2 FQNEAQ (reference sequence). This CDR3 region has 13 residues. Here the CDR3 DNA reads TGTGCCAGCAGTGCCGGGACATCCTACGAGCAGTACTTC. As protein: CASSAGTSYEQYF.

The chain uses TRBV18 and TRBJ1-1; 8 bases are shared with TRBD1. Trimming at V came to 10 bases and at J to 6 bases, leaving 4 bases not matched to a gene. The V gene's germline CDR1 is KGHSH and CDR2 LQKENI. The CDR3 runs to 11 residues. The chain's CDR3 is CATGTGAEAFF. The CDR3 coding sequence is TGTGCCACAGGGACAGGCGCTGAAGCTTTCTTT. The variable domain in full, with the rest retrieved from reference TRBV18 and TRBJ1-1, is NAGVMQNPRHLVRRRGQEARLRCSPMKGHSHVYWYRQLPEEGLKFMVYLQKENIIDESGMPKERFSAEFPKEGPSILRIQQVVRGDSAAYFCATGTGAEAFFGQGTRLTVV.

The V and J genes are TRBV6-1 and TRBJ2-1; 10 nucleotides agree with TRBD1. The CDR3 loop spans 14 amino acids. The V gene's germline CDR1 is MNHNS and CDR2 SASEGT. With V trimmed by 6 bases and J by 12 bases, 11 bases remained unmatched. CDR3 nucleotides: TGTGCCAGCAGGGCGGACAGGGGGGGGTTTGGGCAGTTCTTC. Encoded protein: CASRADRGGFGQFF.

The chain has TRBV10-1 and TRBJ1-5; D not certain. The CDR3 totals 16 residues. From germline, CDR1 is WNHNN and CDR2 SYGVQD (reference sequence). V shed 7 bases and J shed 6 bases, with 22 bases lying between them. CDR3 loop: CASTHVLSRRVQPQHF. DNA of the CDR3: TGCGCCAGCACACATGTCCTTTCCAGGAGGGTTCAGCCCCAGCATTTT.

This chain joins TRBV6-6 and TRBJ2-7; weak D call: TRBD1 (6 bases). Germline V gene sequence: CDR1 MNHNY, CDR2 SVGAGI (reference sequence). The CDR3 contains 12 residues. With 6 bases removed from V and 3 bases from J, the gap between germline ends came to 9 bases. The CDR3 sequence: CASRRQDYEQYF. Here the CDR3 DNA reads TGTGCCAGCAGGAGACAGGACTACGAGCAGTACTTC.

The chain employs TRBV28 and TRBJ2-4; D unresolved. The CDR3 is made up of 14 amino acids. Trimming cost V 3 bases and J 6 bases, with 12 bases left between them. Germline V gene data show CDR1 as MDHEN and CDR2 as SYDVKM. The CDR3 region has the DNA TGTGCCAGCAGTTTTCCGGACGGCGGAAACATTCAGTACTTC. This translates into CASSFPDGGNIQYF.

The chain carries TRBV6-1 and TRBJ1-4, with 7 nucleotides matching TRBD1. This CDR3 contains 18 residues. Unmatched junction bases numbered 12, after V lost 1 base and J lost 4 bases. CDR1 is MNHNS and CDR2 is SASEGT in the germline V gene. CDR3 region: CASSEEWPGRGNNEKLFF. DNA of the CDR3: TGTGCCAGCAGTGAAGAATGGCCAGGCAGGGGGAATAATGAAAAACTGTTTTTT.

This chain uses TRBV7-3 with TRBJ1-1; 7 bases are shared with TRBD1. In germline, CDR1 is SGHTA, CDR2 FQGTGA. Trimming at V came to 7 bases and at J to 0 bases, leaving 8 bases not matched to a gene. This CDR3 region has 15 residues. CDR3 nucleotides: TGTGCCAGCACCCCGGACAGGCGGTTGAACACTGAAGCTTTCTTT. Its translation: CASTPDRRLNTEAFF.

The gene calls are TRBV4-3 and TRBJ2-7; D tentatively reads TRBD1 or TRBD2 (5 bases each). This CDR3 has 16 residues. V was cut by 0 bases and J by 0 bases, with 12 bases left in between. The V gene's germline CDR1 is LGHNA and CDR2 YSLEER. The CDR3 protein is CASSQEGTHSSYEQYF. CDR3 DNA: TGCGCCAGCAGCCAAGAAGGGACCCACTCCTCCTACGAGCAGTACTTC.